Below are 24 T cell receptor beta chains sequenced from a single sample in a study of shared clonotypes between healthy human individuals. TCRdb's copy holds only in-frame clones and misses some; the assay was immunoSEQ multiplex PCR. The repertoire holds about 680,000 clones, with roughly 70% as singletons. Sequences were obtained from memory CD4+ T cells sorted from blood. Subset specified: CD45RA-negative fraction. The receptors originated from a woman aged 25-40 years in good health.

This chain joins TRBV28 and TRBJ1-1; 8 bases agree with TRBD1. Per germline, CDR1 MDHEN and CDR2 SYDVKM. The CDR3 runs to 15 residues. The ends lost 4 bases at V and 0 bases at J; junction bases unmatched: 4. The CDR3 nucleotides are TGTGCCAGCAGTTCCCAGGGGGCAATGAACACTGAAGCTTTCTTT. Protein product: CASSSQGAMNTEAFF.

V usage is TRBV28 and J usage is TRBJ1-1; 8 bases match TRBD1. This CDR3 is 13 amino acids long. The V gene's germline CDR1 is MDHEN and CDR2 SYDVKM. J was trimmed by 12 bases and V by 2 bases; bases with no gene match: 8. CDR3 sequence (DNA): TGTGCCAGCAGTTTAGGGACAGGCCAACGCCCTTTCTTT. This codes for CASSLGTGQRPFF.

Points on this clone: One end of the junction fails to match germline, which may point to a read error. V usage is TRBV5-4 and J usage is TRBJ2-2; the match to TRBD2 covers 7 bases. CDR1 is SGHNT, CDR2 YYREEE, per germline (reference sequence). CDR3 length equals 16 residues. The CDR3 sequence is CASRLGGPGGSGELFF. The DNA for the CDR3 is TGTGCCAGCAGGTTGGGAGGGCCCGGTGGTTCCGGGGAGCTGTTTTTT.

The V and J genes are TRBV30 and TRBJ1-1; D gene ambiguous. CDR1 and CDR2 (germline): GTSNPN, SVGIG (reference sequence). The CDR3 spans 15 residues. V dropped 0 bases and J dropped 0 bases, with 11 bases sitting between them. The CDR3 spells CAWSVLSGMNTEAFF. The CDR3 region has the DNA TGTGCCTGGAGTGTACTGAGCGGTATGAACACTGAAGCTTTCTTT.

The gene calls are TRBV11-2 and TRBJ1-4; 10 nucleotides align to TRBD1. From germline, CDR1 is SGHAT and CDR2 FQNNGV. V trimming: 5 bases; J trimming: 5 bases; junction bases outside the gene matches: 5. The CDR3 loop spans 15 amino acids. The DNA of the CDR3 is TGTGCCAGCAGCCAAGACAGGGGGCGGAATGAAAAACTGTTTTTT. Translating gives CASSQDRGRNEKLFF. Looking up the rest from reference TRBV11-2 and TRBJ1-4 gives the full variable domain: EAGVAQSPRYKIIEKRQSVAFWCNPISGHATLYWYQQILGQGPKLLIQFQNNGVVDDSQLPKDRFSAERLKGVDSTLKIQPAKLEDSAVYLCASSQDRGRNEKLFFGSGTQLSVL.

V usage is TRBV5-1 and J usage is TRBJ2-7, with TRBD2 matching over 8 bases. V lost 1 base and J lost 0; bases outside the gene matches: 9. CDR3 size: 17 residues. Looked up from germline, CDR1 is SGHRS and CDR2 is YFSETQ. CDR3 nucleotides: TGCGCCAGCAGCTTGCAGGAAACTAGCGGCTACTCCTACGAGCAGTACTTC. Protein sequence: CASSLQETSGYSYEQYF.

This chain links TRBV9 with TRBJ1-2, with 7 bases identical to TRBD1. Germline V gives CDR1 SGDLS, CDR2 YYNGEE. CDR3 length equals 13 residues. V dropped 5 bases and J dropped 7; count of bases not matched to a gene: 8. The CDR3 region is CASREGATGGYTF. The CDR3 coding sequence is TGTGCCAGCAGAGAGGGGGCAACTGGTGGCTACACCTTC. Based on the CDR3 plus reference TRBV9 and TRBJ1-2, the full variable domain is DSGVTQTPKHLITATGQRVTLRCSPRSGDLSVYWYQQSLDQGLQFLIQYYNGEERAKGNILERFSAQQFPDLHSELNLSSLELGDSALYFCASREGATGGYTFGSGTRLTVV.

This clone turned up a few times. V and J are TRBV11-1 and TRBJ2-1, with a possible D match to TRBD1 (8 bases). Germline CDR1 is SGHAT and CDR2 is FQDESV (reference sequence). The CDR3 length is 14 residues. V lost 5 bases to trimming and J lost 6 bases, with 14 bases between them. The CDR3 DNA reads as TGTGCCAGCAGCCGAAACAGGGGGGGCAATGAGCAGTTCTTC. Its protein product is CASSRNRGGNEQFF.

V is TRBV28 and J is TRBJ1-4; D call uncertain. Looked up from germline, CDR1 is MDHEN and CDR2 is SYDVKM. The CDR3 runs 12 residues. The V end lost 2 bases, the J end lost 11 bases, and 9 bases lay between the germline ends. The CDR3 bases are TGTGCCAGCAGTTTAGCCGAGACGAAACTGTTTTTT. Amino acids: CASSLAETKLFF.

This clone was recorded only once. The chain is built from TRBV18 and TRBJ2-3, with D tentatively TRBD2 (6 bases). Germline CDR1 KGHSH, CDR2 LQKENI. CDR3 length: 15 amino acids. The ends were cut back, 3 bases at V and 3 bases at J, with 13 bases in the middle. CDR3 region: CASSPDYVGTDTQYF. In nucleotides, the CDR3 is TGTGCCAGCTCACCGGACTATGTGGGGACAGATACGCAGTATTTT.

This clone was found a few times. The chain combines TRBV5-6 with TRBJ2-2; D possibly matches TRBD1 or TRBD2 (5 bases each). Trimming took off 3 bases at V and 6 bases at J, with 15 bases between the two ends. Germline assignment: CDR1 SGHDT and CDR2 YYEEEE. The CDR3 totals 15 residues. The CDR3 bases are TGTGCCAGCAGCTGGGTGGGGGTAGTCCCCGGGGAGCTGTTTTTT. Encoded protein: CASSWVGVVPGELFF.

The chain carries TRBV7-9 and TRBJ2-7; no clear D. CDR1 and CDR2 (germline): SEHNR, FQNEAQ (reference sequence). Trimming shortened V by 6 bases and J by 2 bases, and 11 bases separated the two germline ends. This CDR3 region has 13 residues. The CDR3 region is CASSRGGPYEQYF. In nucleotides, the CDR3 is TGTGCCAGCAGTCGTGGTGGGCCCTACGAGCAGTACTTC.

The chain recombines TRBV13 with TRBJ1-3; D not certain. The germline V gene has CDR1 PRHDT and CDR2 FYEKMQ (reference sequence). The V gene lost 5 bases and the J gene lost 2 bases, with 16 bases spanning the gap. This CDR3 has 16 residues. The CDR3 spells CASSPQGNSPGNTIYF. The CDR3, as DNA: TGTGCCAGCAGCCCTCAAGGGAATTCGCCTGGAAACACCATATATTTT.

V is TRBV28 and J is TRBJ2-7; no definite D call. CDR1 is MDHEN and CDR2 is SYDVKM in the germline V gene. This CDR3 contains 13 residues. Trimming pared 4 bases from V and 4 bases from J, leaving 11 bases between. The CDR3 coding sequence is TGTGCCAGCAGTTACCAGGAGTCGTACGAGCAGTACTTC. Protein product: CASSYQESYEQYF. The whole variable domain, filled in from reference TRBV28 and TRBJ2-7, reads DVKVTQSSRYLVKRTGEKVFLECVQDMDHENMFWYRQDPGLGLRLIYFSYDVKMKEKGDIPEGYSVSREKKERFSLILESASTNQTSMYLCASSYQESYEQYFGPGTRLTVT.

This clone was seen a few times. J is TRBJ2-7 and V is TRBV2; perhaps TRBD1 as D (5 bases). The CDR3 extends over 13 amino acids. V was cut by 7 bases and J by 3 bases, with 13 bases left in between. The germline gives CDR1 SNHLY, CDR2 FYNNEI. CDR3 coding DNA: TGTGCCAGCACCGTAGGGGAACTCTACGAGCAGTACTTC. Amino acid sequence: CASTVGELYEQYF.

The rearrangement links TRBV10-2 to TRBJ1-1; weak D call: TRBD1 (6 bases). This CDR3 is 13 amino acids long. V lost 7 bases, J lost 3 bases, and 12 bases lay in between. In germline, CDR1 is WSHSY, CDR2 SAAADI. This CDR3 is CASTRGGDTEAFF. DNA for the CDR3: TGCGCCAGCACCAGGGGTGGAGACACTGAAGCTTTCTTT.

The V and J genes are TRBV21-1 and TRBJ1-2. TRBV21-1 is labeled a pseudogene. This CDR3 region has 11 residues. DNA for the CDR3: TGTGCCAGCTGCCTGTACTATGGCTACACCTTC. Encoded protein: CASCLYYGYTF.

With regard to this clone: Other nucleotide sequences from this sample produce the same CDR3. The V call is TRBV7-2, the J call TRBJ2-7; 7 bases map to TRBD2. This CDR3 has 14 amino acids. CDR1 SGHTA and CDR2 FQGNSA come from the germline V gene. V dropped 5 bases and J dropped 0; count of bases not matched to a gene: 4. The CDR3 region has the DNA TGTGCCAGCAGCAGCCAGCGGGACTCCTACGAGCAGTACTTC. Translating gives CASSSQRDSYEQYF.

This clone was counted between two and nine times. The chain links TRBV27 to TRBJ2-1; a weak D match, TRBD2 (5 bases). Germline loops: CDR1 MNHEY, CDR2 SMNVEV (reference sequence). Trimming removed 4 bases at V and 10 bases at J, with 23 bases between. The CDR3 is made up of 16 amino acids. CDR3 DNA: TGTGCCAGCAGTTCCTTAACGTTCACTAGACAAGTGGAGCAGTTCTTC. Translated, it gives CASSSLTFTRQVEQFF.

The V and J genes are TRBV4-1 and TRBJ1-3; D gene ambiguous. Germline-derived CDR1 and CDR2 are MGHRA and YSYEKL. Between the trimmed V and J ends, which lost 6 bases and 4 bases, there was a span of 13 bases. This CDR3 has 14 amino acids. CDR3 amino acids: CASSGVGSGNTIYF. The CDR3 coding sequence is TGCGCCAGCAGTGGGGTGGGATCAGGAAACACCATATATTTT.

This clone has a count of ten or more. The chain is built from TRBV28 and TRBJ2-1; D is unresolved. CDR3 length equals 14 residues. The V end was cut by 6 bases, the J end by 7 bases, with 16 bases between. Per the germline V gene, CDR1 is MDHEN and CDR2 is SYDVKM. The CDR3 bases are TGTGCCAGCAGACTTAGTTCGTTGCGGAATGAGCAGTTCTTC. Its protein is CASRLSSLRNEQFF.

The V and J genes are TRBV5-4 and TRBJ2-7, with D possibly being TRBD1 (6 bases). V lost 4 bases, J lost 2 bases, and 10 bases lay in between. This CDR3 is 13 amino acids long. Germline V gene data show CDR1 as SGHNT and CDR2 as YYREEE (reference sequence). CDR3 protein: CASSTGWTYEQYF. The DNA of the CDR3 is TGTGCCAGCAGCACAGGGTGGACCTACGAGCAGTACTTC.

The chain has TRBV11-2 and TRBJ1-1, with 9 bases fitting TRBD1. Germline lookup yields CDR1 SGHAT and CDR2 FQNNGV. After removal of 6 bases from V and 3 bases from J, the junction contained 5 bases not matched to a gene. This CDR3 has 14 amino acids. The CDR3 protein is CASRDGQGHTEAFF. The CDR3 DNA follows: TGTGCCAGCAGGGATGGACAGGGGCACACTGAAGCTTTCTTT.

This clone was detected only a few times. The rearrangement joins TRBV28 to TRBJ1-2, with 9 bases fitting TRBD1. CDR1 and CDR2 (germline): MDHEN, SYDVKM. V shed 6 bases and J 4 bases; nucleotides not matched to a gene: 6. CDR3 length equals 14 residues. The CDR3 loop reads CASRPTGGGYGYTF. The CDR3 bases are TGTGCCAGCAGGCCCACAGGGGGCGGCTATGGCTACACCTTC.